These T cell receptor beta chains were read from a single sample in a study of blood T cell repertoires in COVID-19. Sequenced by immunoSEQ multiplex PCR; TCRdb stores in-frame clones only, minus some. The sample shows 190,000 or so clones, around nine tenths of them seen only once. Material: peripheral blood. These receptor sequences come from a man in his sixties who had recovered from COVID-19. The conserved cysteine and the conserved F or W are not part of the CDR3 here. Each record gives: J gene, V gene, CDR3 length, CDR3 protein.

TRBJ2-1	TRBV6-1	14	ASSGWDSRSYNEQF
TRBJ1-2	TRBV9	16	ASSASGTGGAKLRGYT
TRBJ2-2	TRBV10-3	14	AIGKETGTNTGELF
TRBJ2-5	TRBV10-1	13	ASSERGAVGETQY
TRBJ2-3	TRBV7-6	15	ASSPGLAGGFADTQY
TRBJ2-7	TRBV18	13	AGPRLGGGVGEQY
TRBJ2-6	TRBV2	15	ASSGDRGGTGANVLT
TRBJ2-1	TRBV7-8	16	ASSLAVGLAGVSNEQF
TRBJ1-4	TRBV5-1	12	ASSRTGTDEKLF
TRBJ2-2	TRBV18	13	ASSPPAGNTGELF
TRBJ2-1	TRBV11-1	12	ASRRPGQGSQQF
TRBJ2-5	TRBV7-3	17	ASSLRGKLAGGPQETQY
TRBJ2-7	TRBV3-1/TRBV3-2	13	ASSQEGGGTYEQY
TRBJ1-2	TRBV5-4	12	ASSLDGGNYGYT
TRBJ2-7	TRBV28	12	ASSLFLGAHEQY
TRBJ1-2	TRBV19	8	ASAGGGYT
TRBJ2-1	TRBV5-1	18	ASSLITTSGGPGPYNEQF
TRBJ2-6	TRBV4-1	16	ASSRDFSGVGGANVLT
TRBJ1-2	TRBV7-8	12	ASSYSGSNYGYT
TRBJ2-1	TRBV2	13	ASRIAGGRYNEQF
TRBJ1-1	TRBV7-3	12	ASSSRWANTEAF
TRBJ2-3	TRBV7-3	11	ASSALRTDTQY
TRBJ1-2	TRBV2	14	ASSLRTGQPSHGYT
TRBJ1-4	TRBV5-1	16	ASSPKTGMRAANEKLF
TRBJ1-5	TRBV11-2	16	ASSLGTGGVRSNQPQH
TRBJ1-1	TRBV30	12	AWSKGQGGTEAF
TRBJ2-7	TRBV28	9	ASTYLYEQY
TRBJ2-1	TRBV18	12	ASSPGTSAGEQF
TRBJ2-7	TRBV6-6	12	ASSFGGSSYEQY
TRBJ2-5	TRBV24-1	12	ATRGGGAGETQY
TRBJ1-1	TRBV6-5	12	ASVNREGNTEAF
TRBJ2-5	TRBV6-5	11	ASSPRGRETQY
TRBJ2-2	TRBV5-4	11	ASRAEGGGELF
TRBJ2-2	TRBV4-2	17	ASSHRGRTSGARGGELF
TRBJ2-3	TRBV18	10	ASSPSVDTQY
TRBJ2-1	TRBV27	12	ASSLAASGAPQF
TRBJ2-7	TRBV7-9	12	ASSLAGGSVEQY
TRBJ2-1	TRBV9	13	ASSVEGSGANEQF
TRBJ2-2	TRBV24-1	12	ATRQDANTGELF
TRBJ1-2	TRBV9	11	ASSESGFYGYT
TRBJ1-2	TRBV6-2/TRBV6-3	11	ASSYSGGLGYT
TRBJ1-2	TRBV5-4	12	ASSLDSGDRGYT
TRBJ2-1	TRBV5-1	15	ASQPGLGGGSYNEQF
TRBJ1-1	TRBV2	13	ASSPRTGRNTEAF
TRBJ2-4	TRBV19	14	ASSTRAGQVKNIQY
TRBJ1-5	TRBV19	13	ASRLQGTPNQPQH
TRBJ2-2	TRBV7-7	13	ASSPSGGYTGELF